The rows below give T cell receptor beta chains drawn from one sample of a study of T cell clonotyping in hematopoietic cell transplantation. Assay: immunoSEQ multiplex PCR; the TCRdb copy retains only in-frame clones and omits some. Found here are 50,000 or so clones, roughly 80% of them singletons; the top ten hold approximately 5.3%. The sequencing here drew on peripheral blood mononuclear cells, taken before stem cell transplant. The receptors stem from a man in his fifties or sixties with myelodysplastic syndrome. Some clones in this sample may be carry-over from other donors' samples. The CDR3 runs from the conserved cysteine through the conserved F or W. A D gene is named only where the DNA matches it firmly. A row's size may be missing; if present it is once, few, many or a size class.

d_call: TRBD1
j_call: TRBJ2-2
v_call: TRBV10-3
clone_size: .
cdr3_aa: CAISQPQGANTGELFF
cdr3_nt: TGTGCCATCAGTCAGCCCCAGGGGGCGAACACCGGGGAGCTGTTTTTT

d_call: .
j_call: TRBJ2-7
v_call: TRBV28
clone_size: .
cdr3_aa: CASKLGGGGTEAYEQYF
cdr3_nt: TGTGCCAGCAAGTTAGGGGGTGGGGGGACAGAGGCCTACGAGCAGTACTTC

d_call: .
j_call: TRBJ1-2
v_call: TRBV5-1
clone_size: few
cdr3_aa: CASSSQAGYGYTF
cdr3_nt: TGCGCCAGCAGCTCTCAGGCCGGCTATGGCTACACCTTC

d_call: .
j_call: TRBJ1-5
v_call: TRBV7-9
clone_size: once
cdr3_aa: CASSLEGGAQPQHF
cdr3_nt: TGTGCCAGCAGCTTAGAAGGGGGAGCTCAGCCCCAGCATTTT

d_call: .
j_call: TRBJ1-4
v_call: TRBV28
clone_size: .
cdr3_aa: CASSFDGVGEKLFF
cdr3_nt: TGTGCCAGCAGTTTTGACGGTGTCGGTGAAAAACTGTTTTTT

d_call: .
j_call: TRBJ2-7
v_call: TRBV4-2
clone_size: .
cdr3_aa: CASSQPLTGSYEQYF
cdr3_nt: TGTGCCAGCAGCCAGCCCTTGACAGGATCCTACGAGCAGTACTTC

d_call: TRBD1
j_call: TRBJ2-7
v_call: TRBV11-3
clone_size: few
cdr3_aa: CASSSTGAEQYF
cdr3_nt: TGTGCCAGCAGCTCTACAGGGGCCGAGCAGTACTTC

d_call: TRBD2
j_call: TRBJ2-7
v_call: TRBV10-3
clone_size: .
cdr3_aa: CAISESGLGEQYF
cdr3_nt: TGTGCCATCAGTGAGTCAGGACTAGGCGAGCAGTACTTC

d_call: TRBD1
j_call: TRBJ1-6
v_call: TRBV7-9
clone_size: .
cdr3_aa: CASSLGDRGEAPLHF
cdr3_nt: TGTGCCAGCAGCTTAGGTGACAGGGGAGAGGCACCCCTCCACTTT

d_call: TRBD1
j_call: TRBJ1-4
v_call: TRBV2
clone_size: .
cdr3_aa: CASSGGQGLELFF
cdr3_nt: TGTGCCAGCAGTGGGGGACAGGGTCTGGAACTGTTTTTT

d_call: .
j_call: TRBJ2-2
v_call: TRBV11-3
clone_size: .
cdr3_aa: CASSLRSGELFF
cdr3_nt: TGTGCCAGCAGCTTAAGAAGTGGGGAGCTGTTTTTT

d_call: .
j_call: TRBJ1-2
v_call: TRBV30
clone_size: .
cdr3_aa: CAWSAGTLDGYTF
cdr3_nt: TGTGCCTGGAGTGCGGGGACCCTCGATGGCTACACCTTC

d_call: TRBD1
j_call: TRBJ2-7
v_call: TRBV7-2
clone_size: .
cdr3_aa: CASSLVPARTGEIYEQYF
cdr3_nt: TGTGCCAGCAGCTTAGTCCCCGCCCGGACAGGGGAAATCTACGAGCAGTACTTC

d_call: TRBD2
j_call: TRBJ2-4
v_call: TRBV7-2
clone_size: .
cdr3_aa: CASSLGGGNIQYF
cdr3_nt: TGTGCCAGCAGCTTAGGCGGGGGAAACATTCAGTACTTC

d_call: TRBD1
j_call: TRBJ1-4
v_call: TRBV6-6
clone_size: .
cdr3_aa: CASSLPTGGGEKLFF
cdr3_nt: TGTGCCAGCAGCCTACCGACAGGGGGGGGTGAAAAACTGTTTTTT

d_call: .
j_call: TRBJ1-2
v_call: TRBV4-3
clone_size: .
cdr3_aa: CASSQSGASNYGYTF
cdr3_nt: TGCGCCAGCAGCCAATCTGGGGCTTCTAACTATGGCTACACCTTC

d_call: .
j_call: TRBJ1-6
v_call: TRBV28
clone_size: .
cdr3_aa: CASSLGGFGNSPLHF
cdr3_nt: TGTGCCAGCAGCCTAGGGGGTTTCGGAAATTCACCCCTCCACTTT

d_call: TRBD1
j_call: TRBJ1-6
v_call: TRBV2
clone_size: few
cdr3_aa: CASRDRGLYSPLHF
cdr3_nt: TGTGCCAGCAGGGACAGGGGGCTCTATTCACCCCTCCACTTT

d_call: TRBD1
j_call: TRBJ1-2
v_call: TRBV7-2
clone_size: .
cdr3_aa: CASRFTGGDLYYGYTF
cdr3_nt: TGTGCCAGCAGGTTTACAGGGGGCGACTTGTACTATGGCTACACCTTC

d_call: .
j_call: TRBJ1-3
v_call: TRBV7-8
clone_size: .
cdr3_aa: CASSLFSRSGNTIYF
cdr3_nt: TGTGCCAGCAGCTTATTTTCCAGGTCTGGAAACACCATATATTTT

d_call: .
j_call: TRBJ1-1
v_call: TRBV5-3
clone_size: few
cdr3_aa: CARSLLPRRGTEAFF
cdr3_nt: TGTGCCAGAAGCTTGTTACCCCGCAGGGGCACTGAAGCTTTCTTT

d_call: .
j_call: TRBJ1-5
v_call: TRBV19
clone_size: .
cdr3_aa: CATQYYSNQPQHF
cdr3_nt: TGTGCCACCCAATACTATAGCAATCAGCCCCAGCATTTT

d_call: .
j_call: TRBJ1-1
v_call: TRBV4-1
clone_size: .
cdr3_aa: CASSQDPPGSNTEAFF
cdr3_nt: TGCGCCAGCAGCCAAGATCCCCCGGGGTCGAACACTGAAGCTTTCTTT

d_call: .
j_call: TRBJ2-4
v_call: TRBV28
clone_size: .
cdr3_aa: CASSFSGTRGDIQYF
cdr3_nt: TGTGCCAGCAGTTTCTCCGGGACAAGGGGGGACATTCAGTACTTC

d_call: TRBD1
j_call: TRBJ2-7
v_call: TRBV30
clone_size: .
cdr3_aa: CAWTRQGLDEQYF
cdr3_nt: TGTGCCTGGACTAGACAGGGTTTGGACGAGCAGTACTTC

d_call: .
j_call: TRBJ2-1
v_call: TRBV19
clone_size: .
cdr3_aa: CASKVSHTYNEQFF
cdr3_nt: TGTGCCAGTAAGGTTAGCCATACCTACAATGAGCAGTTCTTC

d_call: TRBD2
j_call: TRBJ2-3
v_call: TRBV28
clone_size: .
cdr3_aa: CASSFSERGATDTQYF
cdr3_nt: TGTGCCAGCAGTTTCTCTGAGCGGGGGGCCACAGATACGCAGTATTTT